The sequence of this TCR beta chain was determined in a study of beta chain features in type 1 diabetes (dated by TCRdb to 2016 to 2019). A note on the overall study: Mean age, gender distribution, total cell number and subset yield were not different between patients and healthy donors. A total of some 100,000,000 sorted cells were examined across all samples, and a strong correlation was observed between cell number per subset and RNA yield. The study compared TCRB repertoires of sorted circulating CD4+ T cell subsets between recently diagnosed type 1 diabetes patients and matched healthy donors. Whereas all 30 or so donors provided naive and central memory subsets, regulatory and stem cell-like memory subsets were isolated from just 8 patients and about 8 healthy donors. On the study overall, not on this receptor specifically: HLA sub-analyses involved small numbers of individuals, so any influence of HLA type on TCRB rearrangement remained unresolved. Patients with type 1 diabetes made fewer insertions and deleted more nucleotides at VDJ recombination sites, implying thymic rearrangement abnormalities. PCR may preferentially amplify shorter templates, but because patient and control samples were amplified and corrected together, any resulting skew would affect both groups equally. Naive, central memory and regulatory TCRB repertoires appeared more similar among patients than among healthy donors. Type 1 diabetes patients showed a moderate but significant shortening of TCRB CDR3 length in all four CD4+ subsets. Because cDNA was sequenced instead of genomic DNA, highly expressing activated cells could be over-represented, though the groups showed no difference in activation or CD3 levels.

A single peripheral blood draw of around 100 mL on average was collected from each donor into heparinised tubes. Using a panel that included CD45RO, CCR7, CD25, CD127, CD95 and CD27, naive, central memory, regulatory and stem cell-like memory CD4+ T cells were sorted on a BD FACSAria II. Every sorted population had a purity above 95%. PBMCs were isolated right away by Lymphoprep density gradient centrifugation and were stained directly, without culture. To minimize batch effects, samples were stained and sorted in pairs, one healthy donor with one patient per experiment. This clone was seen more than once but under ten times. No antigen is known for it. Qualities for individual bases were not recorded, and no much larger clone is one base off. V loses 8 bases, J loses 2 bases, and the germline ends lie 13 bases apart. Inclusive of the bounding cysteine and phenylalanine, the CDR3 is 13 residues long. Only the CDR3 region is kept as DNA, spanning 39 bases read in frame from base 1. CDR1 and CDR2, looked up from the germline V gene, are SGHNT and YENEEA.

The High Capacity cDNA Reverse Transcription Kit was used to reverse transcribe all of the isolated RNA, meaning that expressed TCRB transcripts were what got sequenced. Deep immunoSEQ sequencing was performed on naive, central memory and regulatory T cell samples, with an average of roughly 4 million total reads per sample. Sorted cells were lysed in RLT buffer, and RNA was extracted using DNase-treated RNeasy Micro or Mini kits according to cell number. Each cell subset was processed on its own to prevent cross-contamination, while patient and healthy donor samples were processed together. TCRB sequences were amplified from cDNA with the immunoSEQ multiplex PCR, producing 87-bp fragments spanning the CDR3 region. Amplicons were sequenced on the Illumina HiSeq platform. Turning to the authors' computational methods: Synthetic template baselines were used to correct PCR bias computationally, reads within Hamming distance 2 were collapsed, and singletons that could not be merged were discarded. Reads were aligned against IMGT so that V, D and J genes, CDR3 length and insertions or deletions at six rearrangement sites could be assigned. Within each subset, clonotype counts were normalized to the number of sorted cells before true diversity and Gini coefficients were calculated with the tcR R package. Repertoire sharing was quantified using the overlap coefficient calculated on TCRB nucleotide sequences. Out-of-frame TCRB sequences from naive cells were analyzed as a proxy for the pre-selection repertoire. TCRdb took this table from immuneACCESS and kept in-frame rearrangements with V and J called. Such tables lack part of the clones; where checked against another copy, unresolved V genes explain under half of the gap, and the rest is unexplained. V, J and clone size were drawn from that table, and D and trimming were deduced from the DNA. The sample profile shows 500,000 to 700,000 clones; less than 20% of them were found once. The ten largest clones represent about 0.097% of the sample.

The chain joins TRBV11-3 to TRBJ2-7, and possibly TRBD2, on 7 matching bases. The source material was naive CD4+ T cells from blood. What the cell subset or site label conveys for this sample: true naive CD4+ T cells. The clonotype was recovered from a man younger than 35 in good health. DNA sequence: TGTGCCAGCTCGGGGGGCCAAGCCTACGAGCAGTACTTC. This sequence encodes CASSGGQAYEQYF.